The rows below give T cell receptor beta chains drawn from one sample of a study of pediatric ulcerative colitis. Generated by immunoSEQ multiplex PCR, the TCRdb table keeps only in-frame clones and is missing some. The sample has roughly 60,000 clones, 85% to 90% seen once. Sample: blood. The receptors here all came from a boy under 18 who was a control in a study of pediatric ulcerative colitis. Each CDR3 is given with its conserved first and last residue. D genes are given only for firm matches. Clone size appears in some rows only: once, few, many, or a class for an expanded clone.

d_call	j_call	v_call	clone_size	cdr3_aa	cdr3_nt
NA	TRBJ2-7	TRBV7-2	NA	CASSLAGQLTYEQYF	TGTGCCAGCAGCTTAGCTGGACAGCTTACCTACGAGCAGTACTTC
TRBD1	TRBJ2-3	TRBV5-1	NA	CASSHGQGESVTDTQYF	TGCGCCAGCAGCCACGGACAGGGGGAATCGGTCACAGATACGCAGTATTTT
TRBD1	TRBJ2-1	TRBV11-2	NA	CASSSRQGYNEQFF	TGTGCCAGCAGCTCAAGACAGGGATACAATGAGCAGTTCTTC
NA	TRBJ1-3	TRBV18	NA	CASSPGQVQGNTIYF	TGTGCCAGCTCACCGGGTCAGGTCCAAGGAAACACCATATATTTT
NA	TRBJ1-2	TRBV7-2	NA	CASSLVAPLGGNYGYTF	TGTGCCAGCAGCTTAGTCGCTCCCTTAGGAGGTAACTATGGCTACACCTTC
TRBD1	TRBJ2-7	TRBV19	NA	CASSTRQGAHEQYF	TGTGCCAGTAGTACTCGACAGGGGGCCCACGAGCAGTACTTC
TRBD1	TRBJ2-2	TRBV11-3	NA	CASSQGQGLLASPGAGELFF	TGTGCCAGCAGCCAGGGACAGGGGTTGCTAGCGAGTCCCGGGGCCGGGGAGCTGTTTTTT
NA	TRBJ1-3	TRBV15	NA	CATSRDGPTVGNTIYF	TGTGCCACCAGCAGAGATGGACCTACGGTAGGAAACACCATATATTTT
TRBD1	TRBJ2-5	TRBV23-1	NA	CASSQGTEETQYF	TGCGCCAGCAGTCAAGGGACAGAAGAGACCCAGTACTTC
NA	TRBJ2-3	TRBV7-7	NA	CASSLGQGFADTQYF	TGTGCCAGCAGCTTGGGTCAGGGATTTGCAGATACGCAGTATTTT
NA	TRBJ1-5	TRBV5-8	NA	CASNLGQNNQPQHF	TGTGCCAGCAACTTAGGACAGAACAATCAGCCCCAGCATTTT
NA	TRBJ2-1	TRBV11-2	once	CASSLDYRGKGYNEQFF	TGTGCCAGCAGCTTAGATTATCGGGGTAAGGGCTACAATGAGCAGTTCTTC
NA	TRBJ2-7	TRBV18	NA	CASSPPAGSPTYEQYF	TGTGCCAGCTCACCACCGGCCGGCTCTCCGACCTACGAGCAGTACTTC
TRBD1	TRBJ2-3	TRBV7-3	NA	CASSGPGQGPYSTDTQYF	TGTGCCAGCAGCGGGCCGGGACAGGGGCCTTATAGCACAGATACGCAGTATTTT
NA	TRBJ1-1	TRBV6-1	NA	CASSVSGKVTEAFF	TGTGCCAGCAGTGTGTCGGGGAAAGTGACTGAAGCTTTCTTT
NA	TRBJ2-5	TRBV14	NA	CASSQPLGTQYF	TGTGCCAGCAGCCAGCCCCTCGGGACCCAGTACTTC
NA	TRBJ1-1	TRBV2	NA	CASMGGATNTEAFF	TGTGCCAGCATGGGGGGCGCAACGAACACTGAAGCTTTCTTT
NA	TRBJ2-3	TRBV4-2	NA	CASSQAGGVTDTQYF	TGTGCCAGCAGCCAAGCCGGGGGTGTTACAGATACGCAGTATTTT
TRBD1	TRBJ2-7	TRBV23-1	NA	CASSWDRTYEQYF	TGCGCCAGCAGTTGGGACAGGACCTACGAGCAGTACTTC
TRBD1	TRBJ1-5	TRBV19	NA	CASSEPDHRGQPQHF	TGTGCCAGTAGCGAGCCAGACCACAGGGGCCAGCCCCAGCATTTT
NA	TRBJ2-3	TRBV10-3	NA	CAISGPEPSTDTQYF	TGTGCCATCAGTGGGCCAGAACCTAGCACAGATACGCAGTATTTT
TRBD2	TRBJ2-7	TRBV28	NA	CASSLRTSGVTYEQYF	TGTGCCAGCAGTTTACGTACTAGCGGGGTTACCTACGAGCAGTACTTC
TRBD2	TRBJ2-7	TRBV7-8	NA	CASSLVRGVGEQYF	TGTGCCAGCAGCTTAGTCCGGGGGGTAGGGGAGCAGTACTTC
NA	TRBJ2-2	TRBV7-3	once	CASSLTSRDSSNTGELFF	TGTGCCAGCAGCTTAACCTCCAGAGACAGTTCGAACACCGGGGAGCTGTTTTTT
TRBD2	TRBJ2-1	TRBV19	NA	CASSMTGTSGRAYNEQFF	TGTGCCAGTAGCATGACAGGGACTAGCGGGAGGGCCTACAATGAGCAGTTCTTC
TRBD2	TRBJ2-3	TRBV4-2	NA	CASSQLAGPPDTQYF	TGTGCCAGCAGCCAGCTAGCGGGACCACCCGATACGCAGTATTTT
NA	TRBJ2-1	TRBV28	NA	CASSYPIYEETSGFNEQFF	TGTGCCAGCAGTTATCCCATCTACGAGGAAACCTCGGGATTCAATGAGCAGTTCTTC
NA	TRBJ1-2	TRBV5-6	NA	CASSRLGFKDYGYTF	TGTGCCAGCAGCCGGTTGGGGTTTAAGGACTATGGCTACACCTTC
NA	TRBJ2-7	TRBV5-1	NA	CASANGGHEQYF	TGCGCCAGCGCCAACGGGGGCCACGAGCAGTACTTC
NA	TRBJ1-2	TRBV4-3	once	CASSQGPWEVGLGAGYTF	TGCGCCAGCAGCCAAGGACCTTGGGAGGTTGGCCTTGGCGCGGGCTACACCTTC